Each of the 12 T cell receptor beta chains below was sequenced from the same sample in a study of blood T cell repertoires in COVID-19. Sequenced by immunoSEQ multiplex PCR; TCRdb stores in-frame clones only, minus some. The sample lists about 150,000 clones, 78% occurring once. The source material was peripheral blood. Source of these receptors: a man older than 75 with acute or convalescent COVID-19.

The chain joins TRBV11-1 to TRBJ2-7, with TRBD1 matching over 7 bases. J lost 7 bases, V lost 5 bases, and 8 bases had no gene match. CDR3 size: 13 residues. Germline V gene lookup returns CDR1 SGHAT and CDR2 FQDESV (reference sequence). The CDR3 DNA reads TGTGCCAGCAGCCGGGGACAGTTACTGGAGCAGTACTTC. Translation gives CASSRGQLLEQYF.

The chain combines TRBV12-3 or TRBV12-4 with TRBJ2-3; unclear D gene. V was shortened by 4 bases and J by 0 bases, with 2 bases between the two germline ends. The length of the CDR3 is 12 residues. The CDR3 loop is CASSSSTDTQYF. CDR3 bases: TGTGCCAGCAGTTCTAGCACAGATACGCAGTATTTT.

This clone was seen once. The chain uses TRBV18 and TRBJ1-1; 7 bases align to TRBD1. This CDR3 contains 15 residues. Trimming cost V 7 bases and J 1 base; bases outside gene matches: 9. Germline V gene sequence: CDR1 KGHSH, CDR2 LQKENI. The CDR3 nucleotides are TGTGCCAGCTTCCCAAGGCCAGGGGGGAACACTGAAGCTTTCTTT. This gives the protein CASFPRPGGNTEAFF.

DNA of the CDR3: TGCAGTGCGAAAAAAGCGGGAAAACTGTTTTTT. Its translation: CSAKKAGKLFF. This chain connects TRBV20-1 to TRBJ1-4; D not resolved. The germline V and J ends were trimmed by 6 bases and 10 bases, with 12 bases remaining between them. Germline assignment: CDR1 DFQATT and CDR2 SNEGSKA (reference sequence). The CDR3 covers 11 residues.

V is TRBV5-5 and J is TRBJ2-2; 13 positions match TRBD2. The germline gives CDR1 SGHKS, CDR2 YYEKEE (reference sequence). The CDR3 sequence is 18 residues long. Trimming took 1 base from V and 2 from J; bases not matched to a gene: 5. CDR3 coding DNA: TGTGCCAGCAGCTTGAGACTAGCGGGGGGTCTAAACACCGGGGAGCTGTTTTTT. It encodes CASSLRLAGGLNTGELFF.

The genes are TRBV9 and TRBJ1-5; D may be TRBD1 (6 bases). The ends were cut back, 3 bases at V and 0 bases at J, with 10 bases in the middle. This CDR3 has 15 amino acids. Germline CDR1 is SGDLS and CDR2 is YYNGEE. CDR3 in amino acids: CASSATGNSNQPQHF. The CDR3 DNA is TGTGCCAGCAGCGCAACAGGGAATAGCAATCAGCCCCAGCATTTT. Looking up the rest from reference TRBV9 and TRBJ1-5 gives the full variable domain: DSGVTQTPKHLITATGQRVTLRCSPRSGDLSVYWYQQSLDQGLQFLIQYYNGEERAKGNILERFSAQQFPDLHSELNLSSLELGDSALYFCASSATGNSNQPQHFGDGTRLSIL.

The chain carries TRBV7-9 and TRBJ2-5; D is perhaps TRBD2 (5 bases). Germline CDR1 reads SEHNR; CDR2 reads FQNEAQ (reference sequence). CDR3 length equals 15 residues. V lost 5 bases and J lost 1, with 14 bases in between. CDR3 region: CASSPRTRLQETQYF. The CDR3 DNA reads TGTGCCAGCAGCCCCCGTACTAGGCTCCAAGAGACCCAGTACTTC.

The J gene is TRBJ2-7, the V gene TRBV3-1 (or the pseudogene TRBV3-2), with D possibly matching TRBD1 (5 bases). The V gene lost 1 base and the J gene lost 5 bases, with 18 bases spanning the gap. The CDR3 spans 16 residues. Germline V lookup: CDR1 LGHDT, CDR2 YNNKEL (reference sequence). CDR3 amino acids: CASSQVHQGKTHEQYF. The CDR3 nucleotides read TGTGCCAGCAGCCAAGTCCACCAGGGTAAGACCCACGAGCAGTACTTC.

The gene calls are TRBV15 and TRBJ2-4; 8 bases match TRBD2. Germline V gives CDR1 LNHNV, CDR2 YYDKDF (reference sequence). The junction had 6 bases not matched to a gene; V was cut back by 8 bases and J by 3 bases. The CDR3 has 14 amino acids. The DNA of the CDR3 is TGTGCCACCGCAAAACGGGGGGGCAAAAACATTCAGTACTTC. Encoded protein: CATAKRGGKNIQYF.

The J gene is TRBJ1-6, the V gene TRBV15; the D is unclear. Germline CDR1 reads LNHNV; CDR2 reads YYDKDF (reference sequence). The ends were cut back, 8 bases at V and 7 bases at J, with 18 bases in the middle. CDR3 length: 15 amino acids. This chain's CDR3 is CATPRGGKENSPLHF. In DNA, the CDR3 is TGTGCCACCCCTCGGGGAGGGAAGGAGAATTCACCCCTCCACTTT.

This clone occurred a few times. The chain combines TRBV27 with TRBJ2-5, with D perhaps matching TRBD1 (5 bases). Germline CDR1 and CDR2: MNHEY and SMNVEV (reference sequence). The germline V and J ends were trimmed by 8 bases and 4 bases, with 14 bases remaining between them. The length of the CDR3 is 13 residues. This CDR3 reads CASQGGRGETQYF. CDR3 DNA sequence: TGTGCCAGCCAGGGTGGAAGAGGAGAGACCCAGTACTTC.

The V call is TRBV11-3, the J call TRBJ1-3; D is unclear. CDR1 SGHNT and CDR2 YENEEA come from the germline V gene. This CDR3 is built from 15 residues. Trimming pared 1 base from V and 0 bases from J, leaving 7 bases between. For the CDR3, the DNA is TGTGCCAGCAGCTTAGGCGGGAGCTCTGGAAACACCATATATTTT. Residues: CASSLGGSSGNTIYF.